This T cell receptor beta chain appears in the sequencing data of a study of T cell responses to AZD1222 COVID-19 vaccine. Using immunoSEQ multiplex PCR, the repertoire was profiled, and TCRdb retains in-frame clones only, with some absent. Among over 75,000 clones, approximately 85% were seen once, and the ten largest hold around 3.7%. Trimming pared 0 bases from V and 1 base from J, leaving 10 bases between. This CDR3 is built from 16 residues. Germline assignment: CDR1 SNHLY and CDR2 FYNNEI. Findings and limits, study-wide: Seropositive at baseline were only five or six AZD1222 recipients. Spike-specific TCR breadth and depth rose after two AZD1222 doses.

Points on this clone: Its antigen is still unknown.

Sequencing used peripheral blood, obtained 28 days after the second AZD1222 dose. This chain connects TRBV2 to TRBJ1-3; D uncertain. The clonotype comes from an adult who received the AZD1222 COVID-19 vaccine. Written as DNA, the CDR3 is TGTGCCAGCAGTGAAGCGCTTCAAGGGTCTGGAAACACCATATATTTT. It is translated as CASSEALQGSGNTIYF.